This note documents a single T cell receptor beta chain sequence. Evenly divided among several immunoSEQ plates was the genomic DNA of each subset. Each replicate PCR on the sorted subsets used about 0.2 ug DNA (roughly 32,000 T cell genomes). Assay: immunoSEQ multiplex PCR; the TCRdb copy retains only in-frame clones and omits some. Of about 1.4 million clones listed, roughly 96% are singletons. This record comes from a study of shared clonotypes between healthy human individuals. About the research overall: Three plates were used per donor for CD4 naive, three for CD4 memory, two for CD8 naive and one for CD8 memory.

This CDR3 has 11 residues. V shed 5 bases and J shed 4 bases, with 6 bases lying between them. Looked up from germline, CDR1 is SNHLY and CDR2 is FYNNEI. The source is a man aged 25-40 years in good health. The V call is TRBV2, the J call TRBJ2-7; no clear D. Sequences were obtained from naive CD4+ T cells sorted from blood. Subset defined: CD45RA+ positively selected. CDR3 DNA sequence: TGTGCCAGCAGTTCTCGATACGAGCAGTACTTC. It is translated as CASSSRYEQYF.